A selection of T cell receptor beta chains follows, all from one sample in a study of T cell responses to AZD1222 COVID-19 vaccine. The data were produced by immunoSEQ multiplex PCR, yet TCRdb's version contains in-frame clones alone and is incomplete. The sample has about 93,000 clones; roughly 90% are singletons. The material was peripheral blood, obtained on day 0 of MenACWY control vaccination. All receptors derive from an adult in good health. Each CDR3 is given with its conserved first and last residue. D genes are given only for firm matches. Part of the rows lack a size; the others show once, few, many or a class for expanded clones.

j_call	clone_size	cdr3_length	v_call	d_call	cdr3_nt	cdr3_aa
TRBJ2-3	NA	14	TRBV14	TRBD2	TGTGCCAGCAGCTTCGGGAGGGGGACAGATACGCAGTATTTT	CASSFGRGTDTQYF
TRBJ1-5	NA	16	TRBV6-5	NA	TGTGCCAGCAGTTACTCGAGTAGGCGGGGAAATCAGCCCCAGCATTTT	CASSYSSRRGNQPQHF
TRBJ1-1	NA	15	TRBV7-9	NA	TGTGCCAGCAGCTTATCCGCAGGGGCAAGCGCTGAAGCTTTCTTT	CASSLSAGASAEAFF
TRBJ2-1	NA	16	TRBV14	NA	TGTGCCAGCAGCCAAGATTGGAGGGGATTCTACAATGAGCAGTTCTTC	CASSQDWRGFYNEQFF
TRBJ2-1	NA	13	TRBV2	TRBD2	TGTGCCAGCAGGGGACTAGCGGTCAATGAGCAGTTCTTC	CASRGLAVNEQFF
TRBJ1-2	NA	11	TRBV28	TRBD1	TGTGCCAGCAGTTTGACAGGGGGCAGCACCTTC	CASSLTGGSTF
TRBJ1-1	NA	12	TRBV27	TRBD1	TGTGCCAGCAGGGGACAGGGGCCTGAAGCTTTCTTT	CASRGQGPEAFF
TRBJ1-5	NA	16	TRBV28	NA	TGTGCCAGCAGTCCCGAGGAGGGCCCGTCCAATCAGCCCCAGCATTTT	CASSPEEGPSNQPQHF
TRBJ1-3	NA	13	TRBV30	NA	TGTGCTTATATCGAGGGATCCGGAAACACCATATATTTT	CAYIEGSGNTIYF
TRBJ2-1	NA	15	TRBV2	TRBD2	TGTGCCAGCAGCGGCCGGGAGGAAATTCGCAATGAGCAGTTCTTC	CASSGREEIRNEQFF
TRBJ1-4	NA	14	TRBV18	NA	TGTGCCAGCTCACCCCTCGGGCGGAATGAAAAACTGTTTTTT	CASSPLGRNEKLFF
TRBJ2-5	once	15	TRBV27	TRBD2	TGTGCCAGCAGGGGACTAGCGGGTGGAGAAGAGACCCAGTACTTC	CASRGLAGGEETQYF
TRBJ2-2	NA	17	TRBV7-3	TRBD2	TGTGCCAGCAGCTCGGGACTAGCGGGGGGGCTGCCCGGGGAGCTGTTTTTT	CASSSGLAGGLPGELFF
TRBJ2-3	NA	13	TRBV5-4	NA	TGTGCCAGCAGCTCCCAAGAGCCAGATACGCAGTATTTT	CASSSQEPDTQYF
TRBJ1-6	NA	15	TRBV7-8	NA	TGTGCCAGCAGCTTATTACAGGGACATAATTCACCCCTCCACTTT	CASSLLQGHNSPLHF
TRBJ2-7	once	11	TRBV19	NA	TGTGCCAGTACCTACGAGGACGAGCAGTACTTC	CASTYEDEQYF
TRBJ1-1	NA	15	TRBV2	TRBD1	TGTGCCAGCAGAACAGGGGGCGGTATGAACACTGAAGCTTTCTTT	CASRTGGGMNTEAFF
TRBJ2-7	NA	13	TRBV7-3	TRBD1	TGTGCCAGCAGCTCGACAGGGGGCGCCGAGCAGTACTTC	CASSSTGGAEQYF
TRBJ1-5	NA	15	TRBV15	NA	TGTGCCACCAGCAGAGATCCTAGTGCCAATCAGCCCCAGCATTTT	CATSRDPSANQPQHF
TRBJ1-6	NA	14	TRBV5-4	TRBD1	TGTGCCAGCAGCTCGACAGGGGTTAATTCACCCCTCCACTTT	CASSSTGVNSPLHF
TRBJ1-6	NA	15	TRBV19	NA	TGTGCCAGTAGTATTGGAACCGGCTATAATTCACCCCTCCACTTT	CASSIGTGYNSPLHF
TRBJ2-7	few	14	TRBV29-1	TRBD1	TGCAGCGTTGACACAGGGGGCTTGGGTAGCGAGCAGTACTTC	CSVDTGGLGSEQYF
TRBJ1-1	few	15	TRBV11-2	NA	TGTGCCAGCAGCACCAGCCCAATAATGAACACTGAAGCTTTCTTT	CASSTSPIMNTEAFF
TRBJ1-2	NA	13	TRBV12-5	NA	TGTGCTAGTGGTTTGGCTTTACAGTTTGGCTACACCTTC	CASGLALQFGYTF
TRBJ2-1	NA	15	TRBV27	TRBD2	TGTGCCAGCACCAGGACTAGTTCGGTTGTAAATGAGCAGTTCTTC	CASTRTSSVVNEQFF
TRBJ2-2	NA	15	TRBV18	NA	TGTGCCAGCTCACCAGCGGGGCTGAACACCGGGGAGCTGTTTTTT	CASSPAGLNTGELFF
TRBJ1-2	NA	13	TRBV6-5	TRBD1	TGTGCCAGCAGCGTGACAGGGGACCCTGGCTACACCTTC	CASSVTGDPGYTF
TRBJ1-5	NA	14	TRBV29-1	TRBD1	TGCAGCGTCCGGACAGGGGAGATCAATCAGCCCCAGCATTTT	CSVRTGEINQPQHF
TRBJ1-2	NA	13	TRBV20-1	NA	TGCAGTGCTAGTTTAGACCGTAACTATGGCTACACCTTC	CSASLDRNYGYTF
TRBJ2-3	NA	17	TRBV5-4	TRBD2	TGTGCCAGCAGCTTGCAGGGTAGCGGGGGGATTACAGATACGCAGTATTTT	CASSLQGSGGITDTQYF
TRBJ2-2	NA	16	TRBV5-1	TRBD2	TGCGCCAGCGGGACTAGCGGGGGCCGAGACACCGGGGAGCTGTTTTTT	CASGTSGGRDTGELFF
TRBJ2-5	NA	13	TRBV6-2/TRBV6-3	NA	TGTGCCAGCAGCGCACTAGCAACGGAGACCCAGTACTTC	CASSALATETQYF
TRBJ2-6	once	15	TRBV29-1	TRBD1	TGCAGCGTTGCCGGACAGGCTGGGGGGGCCAACGTCCTGACTTTC	CSVAGQAGGANVLTF
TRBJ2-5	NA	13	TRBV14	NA	TGTGCCAGCAGCCAAGTCCGGGGTGAGACCCAGTACTTC	CASSQVRGETQYF
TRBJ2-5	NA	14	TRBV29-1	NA	TGCAGCGTTGAGGCTCAGGACCTTCAAGAGACCCAGTACTTC	CSVEAQDLQETQYF
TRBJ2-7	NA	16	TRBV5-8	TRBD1	TGTGCCAGCAGCTTGGATCTTGACAGGGAGTTAGGCGAGCAGTACTTC	CASSLDLDRELGEQYF
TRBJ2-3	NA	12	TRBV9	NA	TGTGCCAGCAGCGCTTACACAGATACGCAGTATTTT	CASSAYTDTQYF
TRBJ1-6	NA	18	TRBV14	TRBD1	TGTGCCAGCAGACCCACGACCCCAGGGGGTCACTATAATTCACCCCTCCACTTT	CASRPTTPGGHYNSPLHF
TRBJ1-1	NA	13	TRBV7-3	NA	TGTGCCAGCAGCCAGACAGACGACACTGAAGCTTTCTTT	CASSQTDDTEAFF
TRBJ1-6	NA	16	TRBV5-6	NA	TGTGCCAGCAGCTTGAGGATGAGCTCCTATAATTCACCCCTCCACTTT	CASSLRMSSYNSPLHF
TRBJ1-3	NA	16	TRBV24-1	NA	TGTGCCACCAGTGACCAACAGGGAGTCCACGGAAACACCATATATTTT	CATSDQQGVHGNTIYF
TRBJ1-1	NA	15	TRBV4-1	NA	TGCGCCAGCAGCCAAGATGGGGCAGGGTTTGCTGAAGCTTTCTTT	CASSQDGAGFAEAFF
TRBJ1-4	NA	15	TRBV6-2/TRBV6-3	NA	TGTGCCAGCAGTTACCTCAGGGGCGCGTCTGAAAAACTGTTTTTT	CASSYLRGASEKLFF
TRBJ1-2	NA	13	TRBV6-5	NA	TGTGCCAGCAGTTACTCGGCAGGCTATGGCTACACCTTC	CASSYSAGYGYTF
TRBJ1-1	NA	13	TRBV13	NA	TGTGCCAGCAGCTCCGACTCGAGCACTGAAGCTTTCTTT	CASSSDSSTEAFF
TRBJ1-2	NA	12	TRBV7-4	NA	TGTGCCAGCAGCCAACAAGTCTATGGCTACACCTTC	CASSQQVYGYTF
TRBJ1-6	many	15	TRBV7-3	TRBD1	TGTGCCAGCAGCCAGGGGGTATACGGAAATTCACCCCTCCACTTT	CASSQGVYGNSPLHF
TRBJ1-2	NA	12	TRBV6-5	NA	TGTGCCAGCAGGAGGGGCAGCTATGGCTACACCTTC	CASRRGSYGYTF
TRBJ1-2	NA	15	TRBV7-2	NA	TGTGCCAGCAGCTTAGCCGGGGGAGCTAACTATGGCTACACCTTC	CASSLAGGANYGYTF
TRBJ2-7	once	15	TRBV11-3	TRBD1	TGTGCCAGCAGCGCCCCGGGACAGGGCTCCTACGAGCAGTACTTC	CASSAPGQGSYEQYF
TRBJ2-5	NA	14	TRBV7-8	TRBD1	TGTGCCAGCAGCCGAACAGGGGTCAGGGAGACCCAGTACTTC	CASSRTGVRETQYF
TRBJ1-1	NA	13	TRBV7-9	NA	TGTGCCAGCAGCACCGGGACGAGGACTGAAGCTTTCTTT	CASSTGTRTEAFF